The TCR beta chain under discussion was sequenced for a study of OX40 agonist ivuxolimab in advanced cancers. This table comes from immunoSEQ multiplex PCR, and its TCRdb copy is limited to in-frame clones, with some not included. Altogether around 60,000 clones are present, over 80% being singletons, with the ten largest covering around 1.8%. Patients were ineligible given autoimmune disease history or systemic immunosuppression. Peripheral blood came from all dose cohorts at three timepoints. Trimming removed 5 bases from V and 5 bases from J; junction bases left unmatched: 3. The CDR3 runs to 12 residues. Germline V gene lookup returns CDR1 MNHEY and CDR2 SMNVEV (reference sequence).

The sequence was obtained from an adult with an advanced solid tumor such as melanoma, head and neck, liver or kidney cancer. The sequencing used CD4+ or CD8+ T cells sorted from blood, collected in a trial of the OX40 agonist ivuxolimab. This chain uses TRBV27 with TRBJ2-7, with 7 bases fitting TRBD1. The CDR3 region is CASSPTGNEQYF. The DNA of the CDR3 is TGTGCCAGCAGTCCGACAGGGAACGAGCAGTACTTC.